This T cell receptor (beta chain) was retrieved from a study of T cell responses to AZD1222 COVID-19 vaccine. The data were produced by immunoSEQ multiplex PCR, yet TCRdb's version contains in-frame clones alone and is incomplete. This sample has some 150,000 clones, with about 85% found just once. Remarks on this clone: Its antigen is still unknown.

Study-wide results and limits: It should be noted that donors were predominantly white British and more often female, and clonal diversity was possibly underestimated. Baseline seropositives among AZD1222 recipients totaled only five to seven.

Germline CDR1 and CDR2: SGHAT and FQNNGV. Unmatched junction bases numbered 6, after V lost 5 bases and J lost 6 bases. The CDR3 runs 14 residues. The sample here was peripheral blood, taken after recovery from COVID-19. This sequence was found in an adult who had recovered from COVID-19. This chain uses TRBV11-2 with TRBJ2-2; 7 nucleotides align to TRBD1. The CDR3 loop reads CASSQNTGAGELFF. CDR3 in DNA: TGTGCCAGCAGCCAGAACACAGGGGCCGGGGAGCTGTTTTTT.